This passage covers 14 T cell receptor beta chains from one sample sequenced in a study of OX40 agonist ivuxolimab in advanced cancers. Clones were sequenced by immunoSEQ multiplex PCR, and TCRdb holds only the in-frame ones, with some missing. The table includes some 79,000 clones, around 90% detected once. Sequencing used CD4+ or CD8+ T cells sorted from blood, obtained in a trial of the OX40 agonist ivuxolimab. These TCRs come from an adult with an advanced solid tumor such as melanoma, head and neck, liver or kidney cancer.

The V and J genes are TRBV5-4 and TRBJ2-5; maybe TRBD2 (6 bases). V was clipped by 3 bases and J by 3 bases, with 12 bases between them. Germline CDR1 reads SGHNT; CDR2 reads YYREEE (reference sequence). This CDR3 has 14 residues. CDR3 protein: CASSSAGSEETQYF. The CDR3 DNA reads as TGTGCCAGCAGCTCCGCCGGGAGTGAAGAGACCCAGTACTTC.

The genes are TRBV12-5 and TRBJ2-2, with a possible D match to TRBD1 (5 bases). V shed 7 bases and J shed 0 bases, with 15 bases lying between them. The length of the CDR3 is 16 residues. CDR1 LGHNT and CDR2 FRNRAP come from the germline V gene. The CDR3, as DNA: TGTGCTAGTGCCGCTACGGCAGGGTCGAACACCGGGGAGCTGTTTTTT. Protein: CASAATAGSNTGELFF.

The V call is TRBV4-1, the J call TRBJ2-3, with 8 nucleotides matching TRBD1. In germline, CDR1 is MGHRA, CDR2 YSYEKL. The CDR3 extends over 16 amino acids. V lost 0 bases, J lost 9 bases, and 11 bases stayed unmatched. This CDR3 reads CASSQDAGGAPRTQYF. The CDR3 region has the DNA TGCGCCAGCAGCCAAGACGCAGGGGGCGCGCCCCGAACGCAGTATTTT.

The rearrangement uses TRBV7-9 and TRBJ2-3; 10 nucleotides agree with TRBD2. CDR1 is SEHNR, CDR2 FQNEAQ, per germline (reference sequence). With 4 bases clipped from V and 2 bases from J, the junction kept 6 bases outside the gene matches. The CDR3 contains 16 residues. CDR3 region: CASSSRTSGLTDTQYF. CDR3 coding DNA: TGTGCCAGCAGCTCTAGGACTAGCGGACTCACAGATACGCAGTATTTT.

This sequence joins TRBV2 and TRBJ1-2; no clear D gene. Trimming pared 6 bases from V and 7 bases from J, leaving 18 bases between. CDR1 and CDR2 from the germline V gene are SNHLY and FYNNEI. The CDR3 length is 14 residues. The CDR3 bases are TGTGCCAGCAGCCTCGGAGGCAGGATAAGTGGCTACACCTTC. Translating gives CASSLGGRISGYTF. The entire variable domain, with the rest obtained from reference TRBV2 and TRBJ1-2, is as follows: EPEVTQTPSHQVTQMGQEVILRCVPISNHLYFYWYRQILGQKVEFLVSFYNNEISEKSEIFDDQFSVERPDGSNFTLKIRSTKLEDSAMYFCASSLGGRISGYTFGSGTRLTVV.

This chain uses TRBV6-1 with TRBJ2-5, with D perhaps TRBD2 (5 bases). This CDR3 is 17 amino acids long. V was shortened by 1 base and J by 0 bases, with 15 bases between the two germline ends. Germline lookup yields CDR1 MNHNS and CDR2 SASEGT. The CDR3 sequence is CASSEGVVTGYQETQYF. CDR3 sequence (DNA): TGTGCCAGCAGTGAAGGGGTCGTTACGGGGTACCAAGAGACCCAGTACTTC.

The CDR3 sequence: CASRATSGNTIYF. CDR3 nucleotides: TGTGCCAGCCGCGCAACCTCTGGAAACACCATATATTTT. The V gene is TRBV2, the J gene TRBJ1-3; unclear D gene. Looked up from germline, CDR1 is SNHLY and CDR2 is FYNNEI. The CDR3 consists of 13 residues. The V and J ends lost 8 bases and 0 bases respectively, with 8 bases between them.

The J gene is TRBJ2-7, the V gene TRBV2; D might be TRBD1 (5 bases). Germline V lookup: CDR1 SNHLY, CDR2 FYNNEI. Deletions cut 2 bases from V and 3 bases from J, with 5 bases between. CDR3 size: 12 residues. The CDR3 region has the DNA TGTGCCAGCAGTGAAAGGGGCTACGAGCAGTACTTC. Protein: CASSERGYEQYF.

The genes are TRBV7-9 and TRBJ2-3, with 10 positions matching TRBD2. The J segment lost 2 bases and the V segment lost 0 bases, leaving 2 bases of the junction unmatched. Germline V gene lookup returns CDR1 SEHNR and CDR2 FQNEAQ (reference sequence). The CDR3 sequence is 16 residues long. The CDR3: CASSLAGTSDTDTQYF. The CDR3 DNA reads TGTGCCAGCAGCTTAGCGGGGACTAGCGACACAGATACGCAGTATTTT. Full variable domain (outside the CDR3, taken from reference TRBV7-9 and TRBJ2-3): DTGVSQNPRHKITKRGQNVTFRCDPISEHNRLYWYRQTLGQGPEFLTYFQNEAQLEKSRLLSDRFSAERPKGSFSTLEIQRTEQGDSAMYLCASSLAGTSDTDTQYFGPGTRLTVL.

V is TRBV11-2 and J is TRBJ2-7, with a possible D match to TRBD2 (6 bases). The germline CDR1 and CDR2 sequences are SGHAT and FQNNGV. CDR3 length: 14 amino acids. V was pared by 7 bases and J by 4 bases, with 17 bases between. CDR3 amino acids: CASTEGNWGYEQYF. CDR3 in DNA: TGTGCCAGCACGGAGGGGAATTGGGGTTACGAGCAGTACTTC.

This clone showed up just once. The gene calls are TRBV7-6 and TRBJ2-1; maybe TRBD2 (6 bases). CDR1 SGHVS and CDR2 FNYEAQ come from the germline V gene. The CDR3 covers 14 residues. V shed 2 bases and J shed 4 bases, with 9 bases lying between them. The CDR3 loop reads CASSLSAGYNEQFF. The CDR3 DNA reads as TGTGCCAGCAGCTTATCGGCGGGGTACAATGAGCAGTTCTTC.

The chain is built from TRBV28 and TRBJ1-1; 10 bases align to TRBD1. V lost 2 bases, J lost 5 bases, and 5 bases stayed unmatched. CDR3 length equals 15 residues. Germline CDR1 and CDR2: MDHEN and SYDVKM. The CDR3 reads CASSLRTGGRTEAFF. The CDR3 nucleotides are TGTGCCAGCAGTTTAAGGACAGGGGGTCGGACTGAAGCTTTCTTT. The whole variable domain, remainder taken from reference TRBV28 and TRBJ1-1, is DVKVTQSSRYLVKRTGEKVFLECVQDMDHENMFWYRQDPGLGLRLIYFSYDVKMKEKGDIPEGYSVSREKKERFSLILESASTNQTSMYLCASSLRTGGRTEAFFGQGTRLTVV.

The chain has TRBV10-3 and TRBJ2-4, with D perhaps matching TRBD1 (6 bases). CDR3 size: 16 residues. Germline V gives CDR1 ENHRY, CDR2 SYGVKD. The V gene lost 3 bases and the J gene lost 2 bases, with 14 bases spanning the gap. The DNA of the CDR3 is TGTGCCATCAGTGAAAGGTGGACAGACTCCAAAAACATTCAGTACTTC. Encoded protein: CAISERWTDSKNIQYF.

This rearrangement joins TRBV28 to TRBJ2-7; D is undetermined. V lost 6 bases to trimming and J lost 2 bases, with 11 bases between them. The CDR3 is made up of 13 amino acids. Germline CDR1 reads MDHEN; CDR2 reads SYDVKM. CDR3 sequence (DNA): TGTGCCAGCAGCCCATCGACCACCTACGAGCAGTACTTC. Translation gives CASSPSTTYEQYF. Looking up the rest from reference TRBV28 and TRBJ2-7 gives the full variable domain: DVKVTQSSRYLVKRTGEKVFLECVQDMDHENMFWYRQDPGLGLRLIYFSYDVKMKEKGDIPEGYSVSREKKERFSLILESASTNQTSMYLCASSPSTTYEQYFGPGTRLTVT.